These 8 T cell receptor beta chains were sequenced from one sample in a study of T cells in Graves' hyperthyroidism and ophthalmopathy (dated by TCRdb to 2018 to 2020). The method behind the library was multiplex PCR. Sequencing instrument: Illumina HiSeq 2000. The TCR beta CDR3 regions were amplified from RNA transcripts. The TCR CDR3 was subjected to a first round of RT-PCR using the HTBI primer set and the Qiagen OneStep RT-PCR kit. Clones were called with MiXCR by TCRdb after fastp trimmed the public reads at Q25, and only in-frame beta chains were retained. Duplicate CDR3 protein sequences are folded into a single record with the most common DNA and genes. The sample includes some 600,000 distinct CDR3 sequences, with approximately 15% observed a single time. 5.5% to 7.5% of the sample is taken by the ten largest. The sequencing sample was made of blood. These receptors were taken from a woman in her 30s with Graves' hyperthyroidism that later progressed to Graves' ophthalmopathy.

This clonotype was seen at least ten times. The chain combines TRBV28 with TRBJ1-5; no definite D call. With 9 bases removed from V and 0 bases from J, the gap between germline ends came to 6 bases. The CDR3 consists of 12 residues. CDR1 MDHEN and CDR2 SYDVKM come from the germline V gene. The CDR3 reads CASTNSNQPQHF. The CDR3, as DNA: TGTGCCAGTACCAATAGCAATCAGCCCCAGCATTTT.

This clonotype was found a few times. The CDR3 DNA reads TGCAGTGCTTTGTTCCTGAACGAAGAGACCCAGTACTTC. This codes for CSALFLNEETQYF. The rearrangement uses TRBV20-1 and TRBJ2-5; D ambiguous. The CDR3 runs 13 residues. The V gene lost 5 bases and the J gene lost 3 bases, with 13 bases spanning the gap. Per the germline V gene, CDR1 is DFQATT and CDR2 is SNEGSKA (reference sequence).

The rearrangement uses TRBV20-1 and TRBJ2-7, with 7 bases lining up with TRBD1. J gave up 1 base and V 6 bases, and 12 bases lay outside the gene matches. The CDR3 loop spans 15 amino acids. Germline CDR1 and CDR2: DFQATT and SNEGSKA (reference sequence). The CDR3 DNA reads TGCAGTGCCCCCCCGACAGGGCCATTGTCCTACGAGCAGTACTTC. It codes for CSAPPTGPLSYEQYF.

The chain is built from TRBV20-1 and TRBJ2-7, with D tentatively TRBD2 (5 bases). Trimming took 0 bases from V and 4 from J, leaving 13 bases between them. Germline V gene data show CDR1 as DFQATT and CDR2 as SNEGSKA (reference sequence). CDR3 length: 14 amino acids. CDR3 DNA: TGCAGTGCTAGAGATCCCAGCGGTGGGTACGAGCAGTACTTC. Its protein product is CSARDPSGGYEQYF.

There are many counts of this clonotype. The V gene is TRBV27, the J gene TRBJ2-1; 12 bases match TRBD2. The CDR3 sequence is 16 residues long. Germline CDR1 reads MNHEY; CDR2 reads SMNVEV (reference sequence). V shed 8 bases and J 7 bases; nucleotides not matched to a gene: 12. The DNA of the CDR3 is TGTGCCAGCCAGATTCGACTAGCGGGAGTTTGGAATGAGCAGTTCTTC. This sequence encodes CASQIRLAGVWNEQFF.

This clonotype appeared many times. The V and J genes are TRBV20-1 and TRBJ2-7; weak D call: TRBD1 (7 bases). The V gene lost 1 base and the J gene lost 3 bases, with 13 bases spanning the gap. The CDR3 sequence is 14 residues long. Germline V CDR1 and CDR2: DFQATT, SNEGSKA (reference sequence). CDR3 nucleotides: TGCAGTGCTAGAGGCGGGACAGCTGTCTACGAGCAGTACTTC. Its translation is CSARGGTAVYEQYF.

The V gene is TRBV28, the J gene TRBJ2-7; perhaps TRBD2 as D (5 bases). CDR3 size: 16 residues. CDR1 and CDR2 from the germline V gene are MDHEN and SYDVKM. Trimming left V 3 bases short and J 2 bases short, with 17 bases between. In DNA form, the CDR3 reads TGTGCCAGCAGTTTTCGAGGGTCAGGTGGGGCCTACGAGCAGTACTTC. Amino acids: CASSFRGSGGAYEQYF.

This clonotype was detected ten times or more. The rearrangement uses TRBV7-6 and TRBJ1-4; D remains ambiguous. The CDR3 runs to 15 residues. Germline loops: CDR1 SGHVS, CDR2 FNYEAQ. V was trimmed by 2 bases and J by 0 bases, leaving 7 bases between them. The CDR3 DNA reads as TGTGCCAGCAGCTTATCGACGGCAACTAATGAAAAACTGTTTTTT. Amino acid sequence: CASSLSTATNEKLFF.